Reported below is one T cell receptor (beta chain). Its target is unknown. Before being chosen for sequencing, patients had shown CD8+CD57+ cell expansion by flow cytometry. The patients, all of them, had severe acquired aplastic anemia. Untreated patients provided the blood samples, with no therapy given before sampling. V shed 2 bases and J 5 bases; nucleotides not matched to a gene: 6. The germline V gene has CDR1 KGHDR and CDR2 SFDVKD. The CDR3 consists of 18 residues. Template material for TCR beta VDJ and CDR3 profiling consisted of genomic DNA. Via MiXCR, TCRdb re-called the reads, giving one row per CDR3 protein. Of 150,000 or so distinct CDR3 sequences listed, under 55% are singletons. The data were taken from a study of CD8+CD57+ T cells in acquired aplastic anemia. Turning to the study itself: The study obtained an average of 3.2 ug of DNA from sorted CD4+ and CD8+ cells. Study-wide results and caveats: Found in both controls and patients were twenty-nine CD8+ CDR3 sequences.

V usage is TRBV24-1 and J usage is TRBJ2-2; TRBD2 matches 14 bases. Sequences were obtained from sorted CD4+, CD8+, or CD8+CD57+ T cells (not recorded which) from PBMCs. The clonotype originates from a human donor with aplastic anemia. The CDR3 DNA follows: TGTGCCACCAGTGATTCCCTGGGACTAGCGGGAGTAACCGGGGAGCTGTTTTTT. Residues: CATSDSLGLAGVTGELFF.